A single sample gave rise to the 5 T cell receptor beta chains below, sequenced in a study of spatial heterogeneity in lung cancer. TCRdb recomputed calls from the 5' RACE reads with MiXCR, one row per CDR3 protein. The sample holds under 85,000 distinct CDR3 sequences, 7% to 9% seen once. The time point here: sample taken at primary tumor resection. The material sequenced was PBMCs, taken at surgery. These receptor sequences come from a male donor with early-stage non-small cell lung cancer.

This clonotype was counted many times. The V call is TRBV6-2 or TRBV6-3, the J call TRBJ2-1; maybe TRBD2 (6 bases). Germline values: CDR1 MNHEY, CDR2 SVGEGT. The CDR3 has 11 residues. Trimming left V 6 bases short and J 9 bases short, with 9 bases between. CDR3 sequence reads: CASSIGSEQFF. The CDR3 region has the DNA TGTGCCAGCAGCATCGGGAGTGAGCAGTTCTTC.

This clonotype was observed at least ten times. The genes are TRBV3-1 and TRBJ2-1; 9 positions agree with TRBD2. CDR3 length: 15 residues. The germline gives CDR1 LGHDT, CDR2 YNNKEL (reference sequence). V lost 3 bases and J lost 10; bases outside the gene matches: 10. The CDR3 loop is CASSQQLAGYREQFF. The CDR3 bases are TGTGCCAGCAGCCAGCAACTAGCGGGTTACAGGGAGCAGTTCTTC.

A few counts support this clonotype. The CDR3 sequence is CASSRTTGTGSGELFF. The CDR3 bases are TGCGCCAGCAGCCGGACTACCGGGACAGGATCCGGGGAGCTGTTTTTT. The V and J genes are TRBV5-1 and TRBJ2-2; 8 nucleotides line up with TRBD1. Trimming at V came to 4 bases and at J to 6 bases, leaving 11 bases not matched to a gene. The CDR3 extends over 16 amino acids. Germline V gene lookup returns CDR1 SGHRS and CDR2 YFSETQ.

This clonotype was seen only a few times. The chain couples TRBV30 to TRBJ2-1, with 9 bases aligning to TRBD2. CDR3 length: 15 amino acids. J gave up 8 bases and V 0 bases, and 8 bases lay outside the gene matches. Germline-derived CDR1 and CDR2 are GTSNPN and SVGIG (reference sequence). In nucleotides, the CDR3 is TGTGCCTGGAGTGTTGTTAGCGGGAGCTTCGATGAGCAGTTCTTC. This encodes CAWSVVSGSFDEQFF.

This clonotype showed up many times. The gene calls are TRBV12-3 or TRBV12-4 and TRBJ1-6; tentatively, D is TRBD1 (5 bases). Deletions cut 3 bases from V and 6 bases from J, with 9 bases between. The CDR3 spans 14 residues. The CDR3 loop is CASSFPGGNSPLHF. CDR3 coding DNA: TGTGCCAGCAGTTTTCCGGGGGGTAATTCACCCCTCCACTTT.